Described below is a single T cell receptor (beta chain) sequence and its context. Its target is unknown. They built TCR cDNA with 5'RACE template switching, a step that put in a universal primer site and UMIs. TCRdb passed the 5' RACE reads through MiXCR, listing each CDR3 protein once. The sample contains 510,000 or so distinct CDR3 sequences, about a fifth of which appear only once. The CDR3 consists of 15 residues. Per the germline V gene, CDR1 is SGHTA and CDR2 is FQGNSA. V was cut by 0 bases and J by 2 bases, with 9 bases left in between. This sample was taken from a study of T cells after yellow fever vaccination. Study-wide findings and caveats: Contaminants from the bulk population, in the form of abundant clonotypes, could be found in FACS-sorted repertoires. The booster response re-showed most primary clones: 96% CD4, roughly 91% CD8. Secondary responses were weaker yet peaked faster, day 5 versus 15.

The chain has TRBV7-2 and TRBJ2-3, with a tentative D call TRBD2 (5 bases). The receptor comes from a man aged 30 to 45 who received the YFV17D yellow fever vaccine. The sequences come from PBMCs, collected 15 days after the yellow fever booster vaccination. CDR3 DNA sequence: TGTGCCAGCAGCTTAGCGCCGGGGTACACAGATACGCAGTATTTT. This gives the protein CASSLAPGYTDTQYF.